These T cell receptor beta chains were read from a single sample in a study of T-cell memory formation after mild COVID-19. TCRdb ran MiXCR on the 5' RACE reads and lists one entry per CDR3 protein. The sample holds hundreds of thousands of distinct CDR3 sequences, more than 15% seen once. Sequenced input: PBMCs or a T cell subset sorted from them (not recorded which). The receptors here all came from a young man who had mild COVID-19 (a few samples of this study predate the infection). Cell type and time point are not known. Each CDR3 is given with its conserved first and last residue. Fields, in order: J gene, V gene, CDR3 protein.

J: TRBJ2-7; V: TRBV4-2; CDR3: CASSQGPTRSEQYF
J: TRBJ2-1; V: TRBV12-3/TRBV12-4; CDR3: CASSVGVNEQFF
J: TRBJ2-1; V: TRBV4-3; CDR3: CASSRNRPKGGGANEQFF
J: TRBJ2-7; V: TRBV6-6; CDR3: CASSYSGTSGGFYEQYF
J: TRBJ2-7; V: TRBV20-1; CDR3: CSASGTSGGLEQYF
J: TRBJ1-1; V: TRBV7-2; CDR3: CASSLSRLAFF
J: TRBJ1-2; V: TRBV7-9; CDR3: CASSWGMNYGYTF
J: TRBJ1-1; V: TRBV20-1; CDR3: CSAPGVSEAFF
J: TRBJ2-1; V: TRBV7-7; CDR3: CASSPLAEEQFF
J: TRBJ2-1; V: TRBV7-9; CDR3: CASSSGTSNNEQFF
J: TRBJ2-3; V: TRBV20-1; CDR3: CSATGTSGLGNTQYF
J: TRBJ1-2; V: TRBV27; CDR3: CASSWGAGAAGYTF
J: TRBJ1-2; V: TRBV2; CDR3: CASTLSQAILGYTF
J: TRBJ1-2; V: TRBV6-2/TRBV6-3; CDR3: CASAPWGYGNYGYTF
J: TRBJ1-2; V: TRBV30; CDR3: CAWGYWDYGYTF
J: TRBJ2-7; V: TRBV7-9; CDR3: CASSLHRPGSYEQYF
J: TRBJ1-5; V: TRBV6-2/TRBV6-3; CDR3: CASRATGLGNQPQHF
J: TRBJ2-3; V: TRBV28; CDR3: CASSFVGTDTQYF
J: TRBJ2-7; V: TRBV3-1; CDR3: CASSQTGGWPYEQYF
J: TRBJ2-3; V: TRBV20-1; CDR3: CSAKWGSTDTQYF
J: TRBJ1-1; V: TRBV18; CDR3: CASSPLSDNQNTEAFF
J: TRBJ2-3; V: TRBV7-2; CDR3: CASRAGTDTQYF
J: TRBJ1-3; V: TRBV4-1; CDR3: CASSQDGGTGGFIGNTIYF
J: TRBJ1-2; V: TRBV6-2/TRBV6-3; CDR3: CASSYPIGGYTF
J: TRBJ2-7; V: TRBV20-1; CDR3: CSARGLSGGAYEQYF
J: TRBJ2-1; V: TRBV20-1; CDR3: CSATLAGGSYNEQFF
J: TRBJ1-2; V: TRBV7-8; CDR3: CASSLERQLGYGYTF
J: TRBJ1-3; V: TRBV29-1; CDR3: CSVDRVSGNTIYF
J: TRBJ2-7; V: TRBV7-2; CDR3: CASSLGANYEQYF
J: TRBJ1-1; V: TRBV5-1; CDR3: CASSLAMFRDRARTEAFF